This T cell receptor beta chain was sequenced for a study of cytomegalovirus exposure and HLA in healthy donors (TCRdb year 2017). In terms of the full investigation: In an earlier analysis of approximately 500 of the donors, 276 Gb of sequence data and 117 million unique TCR beta sequences from about 179 million T cells were reported. Roughly 310 gigabases of sequencing data and tens of millions of unique TCR sequences were included in an early release covering around 600 HLA-typed donors. The genetic ancestry cluster associated with self-reported Caucasian donors included approximately 85% of the approximately 410 genotyped donors. The study aimed to test whether signatures of past pathogen exposure could be identified by cataloging public T cell receptors. Using immunosequencing, the study profiled T cell repertoires from 550 to 750 subjects and related those repertoires to cytomegalovirus serostatus. Besides the first cohort of roughly 700 subjects, a separate validation cohort made up of over 100 different subjects was used. The study combined high-throughput TCR immunosequencing, statistical association of individual TCRs with disease status, and machine learning to predict cytomegalovirus infection status. A later analysis re-analyzed previously published TCR beta repertoires from 600 to 850 donors and added high-resolution HLA genotyping to study TCR occurrence patterns. The later analysis used no new phenotypic data to find candidate immune exposures, relying instead on TCR beta sequences and their occurrence across donors. An earlier analysis of 450 to 750 of the donors used high-throughput TCR beta sequencing to judge whether each TCR beta V gene segment behaved as functional or pseudogenic. Donor age, sex, ethnicity and CMV serostatus were compiled alongside the repertoire data. Genome-wide SNP genotypes for about 55% of the roughly 670 donors were used in a later genetic analysis, which treated that subset as a discovery cohort. All discovery cohort repertoires had been generated on a single sequencing platform. HLA typing covered class I and class II loci at four-digit resolution. Typing coverage varied by locus: roughly 629-640 donors for A, B, C, DRB1 and DQB1; more than 500 for DQA1; more than 600 for DPA1; more than 450 for DPB1. Roughly 5 DR-DQ haplotypes were handled as single units for association and clustering, since linkage in the cohort was strong. Across approximately 420 genotyped donors of the cohort, an average of about 240,000 unique TCR beta nucleotide sequences per donor were sequenced, and approximately 17% of those sequences were non-productive.

As concerns this clone: Its target antigen remains unknown. The input lacks base qualities; no much larger clone sits a single base away.

Libraries were prepared through the immunoSEQ multiplex PCR assay. For the multiplex PCR, a mixture combining 60 forward primers for TCR Vbeta segments and 13 reverse primers for TCR Jbeta segments was used. The CDR3 region of rearranged TCR beta genes was amplified from genomic DNA by a multiplex PCR assay. Amplified TCR beta libraries were sequenced as 87-base-pair reads on the Illumina HiSeq System. Under the source paper's analysis protocol: A later analysis tallied around 87 million unique TCR beta chains across the 666 repertoires, and approximately 12 million of those chains were shared by two or more donors. Raw reads were error-corrected and collapsed into unique sequences by a nearest-neighbor algorithm in which closely related sequences were merged to remove PCR and sequencing errors. Alignment of CDR3 sequences to IMGT reference sequences was used to assign V, D and J gene segments. For a sequence to be retained, a match of at least six nucleotides to both a V gene segment and a J gene segment was required. A rearrangement counted as productive if the CDR3 had no stop codons and remained in frame with V and J, and every other rearrangement counted as non-productive. CDR3 was defined by IMGT convention, running from the second conserved V-encoded cysteine to the conserved J-encoded phenylalanine. The earlier analysis of some 600 of the donors excluded sequences that lacked an unambiguous match to a single V gene segment. In an earlier analysis of roughly 500 of the donors, V segments were called functional above 56.7% productive rearrangements and were called segregating when the between-donor standard deviation exceeded 5%. A statistical classification framework was built for diagnosing cytomegalovirus status from the catalog of TCR beta chain sequences. In a later analysis, V and J genes were assigned by comparing TCR nucleotide sequences against IMGT/GENE-DB human TR gene sequences. A later analysis assigned CDR3 sequences and most-parsimonious VDJ recombination scenarios with the TCRdist pipeline. In a later analysis, every TCR beta chain was defined by the combination of its CDR3 amino acid sequence and its V-gene family, and reads without a unique V-gene family were dropped. To address suspected cross-contamination and a sequencing artifact, a later analysis removed a few hundred highly shared, low-generation-probability nucleotide sequences. In a later analysis, a clonal expansion index was calculated for each public chain from normalized within-repertoire ranks of inferred template counts. A later analysis computed generation probabilities with a VDJ recombination model fitted to out-of-frame rearrangements, and checked the results against IGoR. In a later analysis, TCR-TCR, TCR-HLA and TCR-CMV co-occurrence was scored with hypergeometric tests, and a repertoire-size bias correction was applied to TCR pairs. In a later analysis, false discovery rates were estimated by permuting HLA or CMV assignments 20 times. In a later analysis, co-occurring TCRs were grouped with DBSCAN, and TCRdist sequence similarity was added when clustering was performed within HLA-allele-positive subsets. For co-occurrence clustering, repertoires with fewer than 30,000 or more than 120,000 public chains were excluded, along with a handful of repertoires with anomalous nucleotide sharing. Sourced from immuneACCESS, this table was stored by TCRdb with only in-frame sequences that have V and J called. A share of the clones is absent; for the studies checked, an unresolved V gene accounts for under half, and the remainder has no known explanation. That table supplies the V and J calls and clone size; D and trimming were determined from the DNA. Within this sample are some 140,000 clones, with roughly 75% of them counted one time only. The ten largest clones represent over 4% of the sample.

CDR1 SGHAT and CDR2 FQNNGV are derived from the germline V gene. Spanning cysteine to phenylalanine, the CDR3 consists of 15 amino acids. Only the CDR3 DNA is retained, 45 bases long and in frame from the first base. V is clipped by 5 bases and J by 0 bases, and the sequence between their germline boundaries is 14 bases long. General conclusions and limits of the study: Because HLA typing was unavailable for some donors at each locus, only the typed subset was used in association tests. The study listed 150 to 200 TCR beta chains as associated with cytomegalovirus. In a later genetic analysis, fewer N-insertions in productive TCRs were reported among donors in an Asian-associated ancestry cluster than the roughly 640-donor mean. Most CMV-associated TCR beta chains appeared to be HLA-restricted in a later analysis, and the HLA associations seemed to be driven largely by CMV exposure. A later analysis associated about 17,000 TCR beta sequences with specific HLA alleles at a false discovery rate of 0.05. Sequencing depth was assumed to be roughly uniform across donors in the presence/absence analyses, though that assumption may not hold. A further reported finding was that TCR beta sequences accurately predicted the HLA-A and HLA-B alleles for most subjects in the first cohort. Compared with equally common non-associated chains, HLA-associated TCR beta chains in a later analysis were more clonally expanded and had lower generation probabilities. In vitro tests confirmed that a few of the cytomegalovirus-associated TCR beta chains recognize cytomegalovirus antigens. Some IMGT-functional V segments, including TRBV6-2 and TRBV6-3, could not be told apart with the 87-base-pair reads, so those segments were excluded. CMV serostatus was the only immune exposure information available for the cohort. Several of the top co-occurrence clusters appeared to be linked to parvovirus B19, influenza, CMV and Epstein-Barr virus, according to a later analysis. Because counts were too low, 15 to 20 rarely observed V segments, including chromosome 9 orphons, were excluded from the earlier analysis of some 540 of the donors. The cohort was sequenced for TCR beta chains only, and without alpha or paired-chain data the features that could be detected were limited. Across donors, most TCR sequences were observed very rarely, whereas some public TCRs were present in many individuals. According to a later analysis, TCR association rates differed among HLA loci, with DRB1 alleles showing the most associated TCRs and HLA-C alleles showing the fewest. The authors suggested that the approach could potentially be generalized to other disease states and immunological phenotypes. A cluster of highly shared sequence variants was judged likely to represent a technical artifact of the sequencing pipeline. Linkage disequilibrium might explain the correlated functional status among segregating V segments, but an unknown experimental factor could not be ruled out. An earlier analysis of approximately 600 of the donors showed that most TCR beta V segments appeared in productive rearrangements either about 87% or about 30% of the time, which broadly matched IMGT annotations. V-gene and J-gene trimming of TCR beta chains was associated with a missense DCLRE1C variant in a later genetic analysis, and the association was replicated in an independent cohort. In both the original and validation cohorts, the classifier was reported to diagnose cytomegalovirus status with high specificity and sensitivity. Assigning TCR associations to individual alleles was difficult when HLA alleles, especially DR and DQ, strongly co-occurred.

In total, over 600 healthy bone marrow donors made up the cohort. All cohort members were sampled while nominally healthy, although unrecorded immune exposures were likely present. CMV serostatus was recorded as positive for about 300 and negative for about 50% of the roughly 670 cohort members, whereas no CMV serostatus was recorded for the donor in question. A peripheral blood sample was provided by each donor, and peripheral blood mononuclear cells were used for TCR beta sequencing. Genomic DNA was extracted from the blood cell samples with the Qiagen DNeasy Blood Extraction Kit. This sequence uses TRBV11-2 and TRBJ2-7; matching of 6 bases hints at TRBD2 as the D gene. Sequenced: PBMCs. The receptor comes from a man in his thirties or forties in good health. The nucleotide sequence reads TGTGCCAGCAGCGGCCGGGACTCCTACTCCTACGAGCAGTACTTC. Protein translation: CASSGRDSYSYEQYF. The CDR3, completed at both ends by the reference TRBV11-2 and TRBJ2-7 genes, gives the full variable domain EAGVAQSPRYKIIEKRQSVAFWCNPISGHATLYWYQQILGQGPKLLIQFQNNGVVDDSQLPKDRFSAERLKGVDSTLKIQPAKLEDSAVYLCASSGRDSYSYEQYFGPGTRLTVT.